Described below is a single TCR beta chain sequence and its context. This CDR3 is 16 amino acids long. Unmatched junction bases numbered 10, after V lost 7 bases and J lost 2 bases. CDR1 and CDR2 (germline): MNHEY, SMNVEV (reference sequence). These data originate in a study of blood T cell repertoires in COVID-19. About the research overall: The analysed material was cDNA or gDNA that came from T cells, B-cell-depleted T cells, or PBMCs.

Repertoires were generated with immunoSEQ multiplex PCR, while TCRdb's copy carries only in-frame clones and drops some. This sample has approximately 300,000 clones, with about 92% found just once. Participants had their cohort set by participant-reported clinical history. Cohort 3 recovered donors had two negative PCRs, clearance, or symptom resolution. The chain uses TRBV27 and TRBJ2-3; 9 bases fit TRBD2. The receptor was derived from a young woman who had recovered from COVID-19. Specimen: PBMCs or T cells enriched from blood (not recorded which). The CDR3 DNA is TGTGCCAGCAAAAAGAAAGCGGGAGGATCCACAGATACGCAGTATTTT. It encodes CASKKKAGGSTDTQYF.